These T cell receptor beta chains were read from a single sample in a study of cytomegalovirus exposure and HLA in healthy donors. The assay was immunoSEQ multiplex PCR, and TCRdb's table has in-frame clones only and misses some. The sample totals some 130,000 clones. The sequenced material came from PBMCs. All receptors derive from a man aged 18 to 29 in good health and CMV-seronegative. The CDR3 runs from the conserved cysteine through the conserved F or W. The order of the fields is J gene, V gene, D gene, CDR3 DNA, CDR3 protein. A D gene is named only where the DNA matches it firmly.

>TRBJ1-5|TRBV6-1|.
TGTGCCAGCAGTGAAGCAGGGGGAATCAATCAGCCCCAGCATTTT
CASSEAGGINQPQHF
>TRBJ2-7|TRBV11-3|TRBD1
TGTGCCAGCAGCCCGAGGACAGGTTACTCCTACGAGCAGTACTTC
CASSPRTGYSYEQYF
>TRBJ1-1|TRBV9|.
TGTGCCAGCAGCGTAGAAGGCAGGGGTAAAGCTTTCTTT
CASSVEGRGKAFF
>TRBJ1-2|TRBV7-2|TRBD1
TGTGCCAGCAGTTCCGGGACAGGGATGGTCGGCGGCTACACCTTC
CASSSGTGMVGGYTF
>TRBJ1-1|TRBV29-1|.
TGCAGCGTTGTTTGGAGGGGAGCTTTCTTT
CSVVWRGAFF
>TRBJ1-1|TRBV19|.
TGTGCCAGTTCATTCAACACTGAAGCTTTCTTT
CASSFNTEAFF
>TRBJ1-1|TRBV19|TRBD1
TGTGCCAGTAGTTTCAGGACAGGGTCCACTGAAGCTTTCTTT
CASSFRTGSTEAFF
>TRBJ2-7|TRBV4-3|TRBD2
TGCGCCAGCAGCCAAGCGGGGGGGGGCCCTATCTACGAGCAGTACTTC
CASSQAGGGPIYEQYF
>TRBJ2-2|TRBV25-1|.
TGTGCCAGCAGTGACCCCCGGCAGGGTGGCACCGGGGAGCTGTTTTTT
CASSDPRQGGTGELFF
>TRBJ1-3|TRBV5-6|.
TGTGCCAGCAGCCCCCCTGGGGCAGATTCTGGAAACACCATATATTTT
CASSPPGADSGNTIYF